The T cell receptor beta chain under discussion was sequenced for a study of cytomegalovirus exposure and HLA in healthy donors. Libraries were prepared by immunoSEQ multiplex PCR; TCRdb keeps only in-frame clonotypes and omits some of them. Of around 80,000 clones in the sample, around 96% were seen once. The CDR3 has 14 residues. The germline V gene has CDR1 SGHNT and CDR2 YYREEE (reference sequence). Germline trimming cut 2 bases from V and 5 bases from J; bases unmatched to any gene: 6. This receptor was taken from a woman aged 18-30 years in good health and CMV-seronegative. The sample was PBMCs. The chain combines TRBV5-4 with TRBJ1-2; 7 positions agree with TRBD1. In nucleotides, the CDR3 is TGTGCCAGCAGCTTCGGGGGACAGCAGTATGGCTACACCTTC. Amino acids: CASSFGGQQYGYTF.